The clone carrying this T cell receptor (beta chain) occurred once. Germline V gene data show CDR1 as MDHEN and CDR2 as SYDVKM. The CDR3 has 14 residues. Trimming took 5 bases from V and 5 from J; bases not matched to a gene: 7. The data originate from a study of blood T cell repertoires in COVID-19. Sequencing was performed with immunoSEQ multiplex PCR; in TCRdb, only in-frame clones are kept and a portion is missing. The data contain some 220,000 clones, roughly nine tenths of them seen just once; the ten biggest clones take up about 3.1%. This rearrangement joins TRBV28 to TRBJ2-5; 8 bases map to TRBD2. The TCR comes from a woman between 45 and 65 years old in a cohort exposed to, infected with or recovered from COVID-19 (not recorded which). Sequenced input: PBMCs or T cells enriched from blood (not recorded which). The CDR3 DNA follows: TGTGCCAGCAGTGGCGGGGGGCCTACGGAGACCCAGTACTTC. Translated: CASSGGGPTETQYF. The full variable domain, in which reference TRBV28 and TRBJ2-5 provide the parts outside the CDR3, is DVKVTQSSRYLVKRTGEKVFLECVQDMDHENMFWYRQDPGLGLRLIYFSYDVKMKEKGDIPEGYSVSREKKERFSLILESASTNQTSMYLCASSGGGPTETQYFGPGTRLLVL.